The rows below give T cell receptor beta chains drawn from one sample of a study of T-cell reconstitution after alpha-beta-depleted transplantation in children. MiXCR was run by TCRdb on the PCR reads, yielding one entry per CDR3 protein. The sample consists of approximately 350,000 distinct CDR3 sequences, 15% to 20% of them appearing once. The sequences come from PBMCs, mostly from graft donor cells, collected 360 days after TCRalphabeta/CD19-depleted stem cell transplant. The receptors were sampled from a male patient between 2 and 9 years old who had a stem cell transplant for acute lymphoblastic leukemia, so the T cells may come from the graft donor. Both conserved end residues are part of each CDR3. The D gene is left open where the match is weak. A clone size is listed for some rows: how often the clone was seen (once, few, many), or a class if it is expanded.

12,NA,NA,TRBV18,TRBJ1-1,CASSPGNTEAFF,TGTGCCAGCAGCCCCGGGAACACTGAAGCTTTCTTT
15,NA,few,TRBV12-3/TRBV12-4,TRBJ2-7,CASKSLPTVAYEQYF,TGTGCCAGCAAGTCCCTACCAACAGTTGCTTACGAGCAGTACTTC
14,NA,NA,TRBV7-6,TRBJ2-2,CASSPRRLPGELFF,TGTGCCAGCAGCCCCCGGAGACTCCCCGGGGAGCTGTTTTTT
14,TRBD2,NA,TRBV5-1,TRBJ2-1,CASSRAGVVNEQFF,TGCGCCAGCAGCCGAGCGGGAGTGGTAAATGAGCAGTTCTTC
15,TRBD1,few,TRBV6-2/TRBV6-3,TRBJ1-2,CASSQGTDFGYGYTF,TGTGCCAGCAGTCAGGGGACAGACTTCGGCTATGGCTACACCTTC
15,TRBD1,many,TRBV5-1,TRBJ2-3,CASREGAQSTDTQYF,TGCGCCAGCAGAGAGGGGGCCCAGAGCACAGATACGCAGTATTTT
13,NA,many,TRBV20-1,TRBJ2-4,CSALLDSKNIQYF,TGCAGTGCACTACTAGATAGCAAAAACATTCAGTACTTC
19,TRBD2,once,TRBV4-3,TRBJ2-3,CASSQDWGNGLGSTDTQYF,TGCGCCAGCAGCCAAGATTGGGGTAACGGACTAGGGAGCACAGATACGCAGTATTTT
15,TRBD2,few,TRBV4-2,TRBJ2-1,CASSQASREYNEQFF,TGTGCCAGCAGCCAAGCATCGCGGGAGTACAATGAGCAGTTCTTC
17,TRBD1,few,TRBV14,TRBJ2-1,CASSQDWGQKDDNEQFF,TGTGCCAGCAGCCAAGATTGGGGACAGAAGGATGACAATGAGCAGTTCTTC
16,TRBD1,NA,TRBV20-1,TRBJ2-7,CSARDLGTGVPYEQYF,TGCAGTGCTAGAGATTTGGGGACAGGGGTCCCCTACGAGCAGTACTTC
12,NA,many,TRBV12-3/TRBV12-4,TRBJ1-2,CASVKPPGRYTF,TGTGCCAGCGTCAAGCCTCCGGGACGCTACACCTTC
15,TRBD1,NA,TRBV7-2,TRBJ2-5,CASSFGARGQETQYF,TGTGCCAGCAGCTTTGGCGCCAGGGGGCAGGAGACCCAGTACTTC
15,NA,NA,TRBV5-1,TRBJ2-2,CASSLASLPTGELFF,TGCGCCAGCAGCTTGGCCTCACTTCCCACCGGGGAGCTGTTTTTT
14,NA,NA,TRBV3-1,TRBJ2-2,CASSQIQGTGELFF,TGTGCCAGCAGCCAAATACAGGGCACCGGGGAGCTGTTTTTT
14,NA,many,TRBV20-1,TRBJ2-1,CSALGEFSYNEQFF,TGCAGTGCCCTCGGGGAGTTCTCATACAATGAGCAGTTCTTC
19,TRBD1,few,TRBV28,TRBJ2-1,CASSLRDRGAAPSYNEQFF,TGTGCCAGCAGTTTAAGGGACAGGGGGGCTGCCCCCTCCTACAATGAGCAGTTCTTC
13,NA,many,TRBV29-1,TRBJ1-1,CSVAPRAWREAFF,TGCAGCGTTGCCCCTCGAGCGTGGAGAGAAGCTTTCTTT
15,NA,many,TRBV12-3/TRBV12-4,TRBJ2-3,CASSYPGEGADTQYF,TGTGCCAGCAGTTACCCGGGAGAGGGGGCAGATACGCAGTATTTT
16,NA,NA,TRBV20-1,TRBJ2-7,CSARGLGAVQFGEQYF,TGCAGTGCTAGGGGGCTGGGCGCGGTCCAATTCGGAGAGCAGTACTTC